This T cell receptor (beta chain) appears in the sequencing data of a study of patients and donors after allogeneic stem cell transplantation. One entry per CDR3 protein, called by TCRdb with MiXCR from the RT-PCR reads. The profile covers roughly 190,000 distinct CDR3 sequences, with around 41% appearing a single time and about 33% taken by the ten largest. The CDR3 has 15 residues. Trimming shortened V by 5 bases and J by 3 bases, and 14 bases separated the two germline ends. Per germline, CDR1 SGHVS and CDR2 FNYEAQ. The sequenced material came from blood, either unsorted or a sorted T cell fraction (not recorded which). The clonotype originates from a human donor who was either an allogeneic HSCT recipient or a stem cell or donor lymphocyte infusion donor (not recorded which). It is not recorded whose cells these are; they may come from a transplant donor. The V call is TRBV7-6, the J call TRBJ1-5; D might be TRBD1 (5 bases). Here the CDR3 reads CASSPLVGDNQPQHF. The CDR3 coding sequence is TGTGCCAGCAGCCCCCTAGTAGGGGACAATCAGCCCCAGCATTTT.